Included here is one T cell receptor (beta chain) sequence, with context. The sample belongs to a study of human T cells and chemical hapten exposure. Study as a whole: Patients received weekly diphenylcyclopropenone doses to the scalp throughout the approximately 24-week study. Per-sample variation in TCR yield stemmed mainly from small pooled library volume differences.

The CDR3 has 14 residues. In germline, CDR1 is MNHNS, CDR2 SASEGT. The J segment lost 8 bases and the V segment lost 7 bases, leaving 13 bases of the junction unmatched. Regarding time point: patch test 2, 6 weeks after DPC sensitization. Treatment: therapeutic diphenylcyclopropenone sensitization with weekly scalp DPC. Extraction of total RNA was performed on unfractionated whole blood. A single record per CDR3 protein comes from TCRdb applying MiXCR to the RACE reads. The table has about 96,000 distinct CDR3 sequences, approximately 9.3% seen once. The sequencing used whole blood, collected in connection with sensitization to the hapten diphenylcyclopropenone (DPC). This rearrangement joins TRBV6-1 to TRBJ1-2; 7 bases match TRBD1. The TCR sequence derives from a woman in her thirties or forties with alopecia areata. Some clones in this sample may be carry-over from other donors' samples. CDR3 DNA: TGTGCCAGCACCCCGACAGGGAAGGACGCCGGCTACACCTTC. Protein sequence: CASTPTGKDAGYTF.